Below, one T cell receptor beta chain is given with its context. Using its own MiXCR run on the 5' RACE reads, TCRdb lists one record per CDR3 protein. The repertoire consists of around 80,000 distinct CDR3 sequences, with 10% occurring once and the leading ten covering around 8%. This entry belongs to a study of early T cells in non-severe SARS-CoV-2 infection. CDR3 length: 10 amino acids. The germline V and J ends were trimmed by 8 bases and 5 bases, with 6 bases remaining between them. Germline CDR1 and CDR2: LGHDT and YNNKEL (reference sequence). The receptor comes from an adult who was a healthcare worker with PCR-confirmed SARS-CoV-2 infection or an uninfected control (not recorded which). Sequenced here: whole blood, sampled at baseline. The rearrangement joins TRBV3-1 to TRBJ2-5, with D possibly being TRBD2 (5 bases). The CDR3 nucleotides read TGTGCCAGCGGGAGTGAGACCCAGTACTTC. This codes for CASGSETQYF.